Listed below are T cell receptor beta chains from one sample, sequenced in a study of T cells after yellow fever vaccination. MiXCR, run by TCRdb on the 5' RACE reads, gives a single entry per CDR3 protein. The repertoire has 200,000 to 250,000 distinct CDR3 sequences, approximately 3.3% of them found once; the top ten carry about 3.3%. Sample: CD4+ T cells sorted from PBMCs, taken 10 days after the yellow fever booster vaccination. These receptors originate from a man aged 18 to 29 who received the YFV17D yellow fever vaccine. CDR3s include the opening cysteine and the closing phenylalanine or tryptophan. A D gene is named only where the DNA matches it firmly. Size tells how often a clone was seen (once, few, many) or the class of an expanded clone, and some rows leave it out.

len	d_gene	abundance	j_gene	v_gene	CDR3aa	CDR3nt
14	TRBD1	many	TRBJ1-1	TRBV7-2	CASSRPGTGKEAFF	TGTGCCAGCAGTCGACCCGGGACAGGAAAAGAAGCTTTCTTT
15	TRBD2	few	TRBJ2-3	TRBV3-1	CASSQDWTRYDTQYF	TGTGCCAGCAGCCAAGATTGGACTAGATACGATACGCAGTATTTT
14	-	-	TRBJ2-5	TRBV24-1	CATSDSGSGETQYF	TGTGCCACCAGTGATAGCGGCTCGGGAGAGACCCAGTACTTC
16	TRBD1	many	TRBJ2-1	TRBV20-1	CSAPDWVRQGGNEQFF	TGCAGTGCCCCGGACTGGGTCCGACAGGGTGGGAATGAGCAGTTCTTC
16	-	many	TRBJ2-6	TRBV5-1	CASSLVGSSGANVLTF	TGCGCCAGCAGCTTGGTCGGGAGCTCTGGGGCCAACGTCCTGACTTTC
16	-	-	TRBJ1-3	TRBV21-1	CASSRRQGYSGNTIYF	TGTGCCAGCAGCCGACGACAGGGCTACTCTGGAAACACCATATATTTT
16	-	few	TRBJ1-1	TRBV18	CASSPPLGGTTTEAFF	TGTGCCAGCTCACCACCGCTAGGGGGGACTACCACTGAAGCTTTCTTT
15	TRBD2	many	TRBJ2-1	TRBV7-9	CASSLRGLDHNEQFF	TGTGCCAGCAGCTTAAGGGGACTAGATCACAATGAGCAGTTCTTC
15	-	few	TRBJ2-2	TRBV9	CASSVRGLDTGELFF	TGTGCCAGCAGCGTGAGGGGCCTCGACACCGGGGAGCTGTTTTTT
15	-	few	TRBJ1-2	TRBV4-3	CASSLGGGLPYGYTF	TGCGCCAGCAGCCTAGGGGGGGGCCTGCCATATGGCTACACCTTC
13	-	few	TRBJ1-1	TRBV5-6	CASSLGGTPEAFF	TGTGCCAGCAGCCTGGGGGGGACGCCGGAGGCTTTCTTT
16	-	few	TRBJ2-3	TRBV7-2	CASSLLGPRPTDTQYF	TGTGCCAGCAGCCTCCTAGGGCCCCGGCCCACAGATACGCAGTATTTT
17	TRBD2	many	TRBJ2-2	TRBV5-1	CASSSEAGLVGAGELFF	TGCGCCAGCAGCTCCGAGGCCGGACTAGTAGGAGCCGGGGAGCTGTTTTTT
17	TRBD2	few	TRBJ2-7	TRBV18	CASSPPSAQRGAREQYF	TGTGCCAGCTCACCACCCTCGGCCCAGCGGGGGGCGAGGGAGCAGTACTTC
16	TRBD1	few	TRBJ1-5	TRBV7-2	CASSLMTGGTNQPQHF	TGTGCCAGCAGCTTGATGACAGGGGGAACCAATCAGCCCCAGCATTTT
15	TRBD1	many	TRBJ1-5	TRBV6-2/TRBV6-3	CASRGGSRSNQPQHF	TGTGCCAGCCGAGGGGGCTCAAGGAGCAATCAGCCCCAGCATTTT
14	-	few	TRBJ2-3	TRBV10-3	CATNDRIATDTQYF	TGTGCCACCAACGACAGGATAGCTACAGATACGCAGTATTTT
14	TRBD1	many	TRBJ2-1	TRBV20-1	CSARFGQGKNEQFF	TGCAGTGCTAGATTCGGACAGGGAAAAAATGAGCAGTTCTTC
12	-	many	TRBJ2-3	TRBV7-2	CASSLSRARLYF	TGTGCCAGCAGCTTGAGCCGGGCCAGACTGTATTTT
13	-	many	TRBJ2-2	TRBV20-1	CSARGGVAGELFF	TGCAGTGCTAGAGGGGGAGTCGCCGGGGAGCTGTTTTTT
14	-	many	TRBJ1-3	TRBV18	CASSPGREGNTIYF	TGTGCCAGCTCACCCGGGCGCGAGGGAAACACCATATATTTT
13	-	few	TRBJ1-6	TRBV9	CASSPADISALHF	TGTGCCAGCAGCCCAGCCGACATCTCGGCCCTCCACTTT
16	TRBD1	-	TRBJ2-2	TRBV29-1	CSVEVLTGAYTGELFF	TGCAGCGTTGAAGTCCTGACAGGGGCTTACACCGGGGAGCTGTTTTTT
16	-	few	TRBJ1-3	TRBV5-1	CASSLWGSETGNTIYF	TGCGCCAGCAGCTTATGGGGTTCGGAAACTGGAAACACCATATATTTT
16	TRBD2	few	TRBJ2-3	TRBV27	CASSKLSGVSSDTQYF	TGTGCCAGCAGCAAACTTAGCGGGGTCTCCTCGGATACGCAGTATTTT
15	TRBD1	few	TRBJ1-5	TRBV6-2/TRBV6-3	CASSTYRDRDRPQHF	TGTGCCAGCAGTACGTACCGGGACAGGGATCGGCCCCAGCATTTT
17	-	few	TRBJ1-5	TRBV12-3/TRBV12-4	CASIQWRGARSNQPQHF	TGTGCCAGCATCCAATGGCGGGGGGCGCGTAGCAATCAGCCCCAGCATTTT
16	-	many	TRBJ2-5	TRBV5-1	CASSLGTARSQETQYF	TGCGCCAGCAGCCTAGGTACAGCGAGAAGTCAAGAGACCCAGTACTTC
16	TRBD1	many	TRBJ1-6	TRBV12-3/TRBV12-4	CASSFGGGTGRSPLHF	TGTGCCAGCAGCTTTGGGGGTGGGACAGGGCGTTCACCCCTCCACTTT
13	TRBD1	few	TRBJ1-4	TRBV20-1	CSAYRDRDEKLFF	TGCAGTGCTTACCGGGACAGGGATGAAAAACTGTTTTTT
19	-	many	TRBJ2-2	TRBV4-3	CASSQDLGRLPRGTGELFF	TGCGCCAGCAGCCAAGATCTGGGCCGACTACCGCGTGGCACCGGGGAGCTGTTTTTT
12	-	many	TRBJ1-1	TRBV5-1	CASSLEAPEAFF	TGCGCCAGCAGCTTAGAGGCCCCTGAAGCTTTCTTT
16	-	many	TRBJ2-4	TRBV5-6	CASSLVSWDAKNIQYF	TGTGCCAGCAGCTTGGTATCGTGGGACGCCAAAAACATTCAGTACTTC
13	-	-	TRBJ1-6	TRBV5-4	CASSLGGGSPLHF	TGTGCCAGCAGCTTAGGGGGAGGTTCACCCCTCCACTTT
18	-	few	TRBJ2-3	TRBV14	CASSRADGATYSTDTQYF	TGTGCCAGCAGCCGCGCGGACGGCGCAACATATAGCACAGATACGCAGTATTTT
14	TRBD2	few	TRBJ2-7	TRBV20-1	CSARVAAGIYEQYF	TGCAGTGCTAGAGTCGCAGCGGGGATTTACGAGCAGTACTTC
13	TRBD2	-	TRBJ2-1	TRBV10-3	CAIREAGENEQFF	TGTGCCATCAGGGAAGCGGGGGAAAATGAGCAGTTCTTC
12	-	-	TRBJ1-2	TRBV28	CASSYSNYGYTF	TGTGCCAGCAGTTACAGTAACTATGGCTACACCTTC